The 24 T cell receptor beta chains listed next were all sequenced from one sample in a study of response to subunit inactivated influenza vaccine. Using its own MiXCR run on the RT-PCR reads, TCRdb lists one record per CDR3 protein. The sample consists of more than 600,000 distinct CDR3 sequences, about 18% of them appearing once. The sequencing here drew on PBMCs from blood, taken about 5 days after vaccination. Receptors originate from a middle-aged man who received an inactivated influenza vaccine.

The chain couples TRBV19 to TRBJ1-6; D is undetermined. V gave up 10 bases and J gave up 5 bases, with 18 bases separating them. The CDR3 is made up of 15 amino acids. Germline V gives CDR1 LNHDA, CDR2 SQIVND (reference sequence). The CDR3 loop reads CATSGGRLDNSPLHF. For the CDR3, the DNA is TGTGCCACCTCAGGCGGGAGACTGGATAATTCACCCCTCCACTTT.

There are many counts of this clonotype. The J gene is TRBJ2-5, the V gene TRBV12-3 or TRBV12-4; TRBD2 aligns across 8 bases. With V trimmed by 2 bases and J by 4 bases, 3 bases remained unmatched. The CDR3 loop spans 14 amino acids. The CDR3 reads CASSLSGRSETQYF. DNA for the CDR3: TGTGCCAGCAGTTTAAGCGGGAGATCAGAGACCCAGTACTTC.

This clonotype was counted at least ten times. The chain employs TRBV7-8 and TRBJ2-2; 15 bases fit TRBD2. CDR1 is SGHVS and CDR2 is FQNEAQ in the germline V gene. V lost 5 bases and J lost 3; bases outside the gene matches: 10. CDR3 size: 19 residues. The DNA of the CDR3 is TGTGCCAGCAGCACGCACGGACTAGCGGGAGGGCGGGACACCGGGGAGCTGTTTTTT. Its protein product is CASSTHGLAGGRDTGELFF.

The DNA of the CDR3 is TGTGCCAGCAGCTCCAGACCATCCACCGGGGAGCTGTTTTTT. As protein: CASSSRPSTGELFF. The chain is built from TRBV11-1 and TRBJ2-2; D gene ambiguous. V was cut by 4 bases and J by 4 bases, with 10 bases left in between. The CDR3 is 14 residues long. Germline V gene data show CDR1 as SGHAT and CDR2 as FQDESV (reference sequence).

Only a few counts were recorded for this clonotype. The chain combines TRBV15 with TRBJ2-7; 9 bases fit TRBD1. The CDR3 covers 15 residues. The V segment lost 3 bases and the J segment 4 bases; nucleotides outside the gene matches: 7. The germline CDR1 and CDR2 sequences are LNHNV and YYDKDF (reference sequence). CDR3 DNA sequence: TGTGCCACCAGCAGCCGGGACAGGGTGTTTTACGAGCAGTACTTC. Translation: CATSSRDRVFYEQYF.

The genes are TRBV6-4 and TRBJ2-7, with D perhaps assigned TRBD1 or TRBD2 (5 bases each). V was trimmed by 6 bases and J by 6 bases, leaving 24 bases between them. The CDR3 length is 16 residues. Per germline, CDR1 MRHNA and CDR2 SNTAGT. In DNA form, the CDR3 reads TGTGCCAGCAGCGGGGACCGTCCCTCCCATATCCTCGAGCAGTACTTC. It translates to CASSGDRPSHILEQYF.

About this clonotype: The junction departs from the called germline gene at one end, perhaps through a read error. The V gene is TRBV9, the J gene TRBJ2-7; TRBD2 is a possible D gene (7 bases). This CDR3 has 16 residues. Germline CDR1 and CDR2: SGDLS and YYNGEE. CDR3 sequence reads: CASSPRGEGSSYERYF. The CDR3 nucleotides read TGTGCCAGCAGCCCGAGGGGGGAGGGAAGCTCCTACGAGCGGTACTTC. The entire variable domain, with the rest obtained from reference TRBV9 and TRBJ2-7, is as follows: DSGVTQTPKHLITATGQRVTLRCSPRSGDLSVYWYQQSLDQGLQFLIQYYNGEERAKGNILERFSAQQFPDLHSELNLSSLELGDSALYFCASSPRGEGSSYERYFGPGTRLTVT.

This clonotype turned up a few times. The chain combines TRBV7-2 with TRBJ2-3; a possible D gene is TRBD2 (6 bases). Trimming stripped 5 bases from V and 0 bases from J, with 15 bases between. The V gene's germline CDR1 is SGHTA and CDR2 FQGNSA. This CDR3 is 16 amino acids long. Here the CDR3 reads CASSPTLAISTDTQYF. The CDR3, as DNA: TGTGCCAGCAGCCCAACACTAGCAATTAGCACAGATACGCAGTATTTT.

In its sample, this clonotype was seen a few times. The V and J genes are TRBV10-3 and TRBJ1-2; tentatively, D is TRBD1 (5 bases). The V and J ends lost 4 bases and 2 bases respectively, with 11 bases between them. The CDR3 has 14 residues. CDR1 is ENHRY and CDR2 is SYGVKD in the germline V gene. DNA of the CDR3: TGTGCCATCAGTGGTCCGGGGCCAAACTATGGCTACACCTTC. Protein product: CAISGPGPNYGYTF.

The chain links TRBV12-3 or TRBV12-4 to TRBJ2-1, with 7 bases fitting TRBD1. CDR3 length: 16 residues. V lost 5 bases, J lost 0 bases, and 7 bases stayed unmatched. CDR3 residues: CASSKGQADSYNEQFF. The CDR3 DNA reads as TGTGCCAGCAGTAAAGGACAGGCGGACTCCTACAATGAGCAGTTCTTC.

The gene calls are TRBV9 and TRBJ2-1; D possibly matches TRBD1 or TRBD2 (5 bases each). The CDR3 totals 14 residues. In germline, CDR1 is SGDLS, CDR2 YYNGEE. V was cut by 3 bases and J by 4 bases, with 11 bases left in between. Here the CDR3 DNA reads TGTGCCAGCAGCGCATTCGGGGCGTACAATGAGCAGTTCTTC. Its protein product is CASSAFGAYNEQFF.

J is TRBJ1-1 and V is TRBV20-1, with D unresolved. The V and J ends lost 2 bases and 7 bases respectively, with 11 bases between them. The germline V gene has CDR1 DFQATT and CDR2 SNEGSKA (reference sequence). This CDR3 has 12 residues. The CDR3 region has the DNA TGCAGTGCTAGATTTGGGCGGGATGAAGCTTTCTTT. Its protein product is CSARFGRDEAFF.

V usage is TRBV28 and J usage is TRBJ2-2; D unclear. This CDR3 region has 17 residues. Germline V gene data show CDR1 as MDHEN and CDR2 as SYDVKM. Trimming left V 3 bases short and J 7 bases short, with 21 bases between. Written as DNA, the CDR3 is TGTGCCAGCAGTTTGCCAGACAAGTCTCCGGCACACGGGGAGCTGTTTTTT. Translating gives CASSLPDKSPAHGELFF.

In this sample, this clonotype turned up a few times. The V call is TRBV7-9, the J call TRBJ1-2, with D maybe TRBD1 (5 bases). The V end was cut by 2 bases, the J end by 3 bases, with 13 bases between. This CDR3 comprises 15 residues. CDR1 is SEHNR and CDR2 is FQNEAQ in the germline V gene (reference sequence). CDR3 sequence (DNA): TGTGCCAGCAGCTTAACTACCAGGGAGTACTATGGCTACACCTTC. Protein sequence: CASSLTTREYYGYTF.

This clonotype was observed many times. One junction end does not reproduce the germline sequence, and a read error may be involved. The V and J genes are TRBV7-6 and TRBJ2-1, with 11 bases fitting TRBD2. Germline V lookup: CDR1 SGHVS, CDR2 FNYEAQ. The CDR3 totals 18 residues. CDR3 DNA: TGTGCCAGCAGCCTAGCGATGGCTAGCGGGGGGCTGTACAATGAGCAGTTCTTC. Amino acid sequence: CASSLAMASGGLYNEQFF.

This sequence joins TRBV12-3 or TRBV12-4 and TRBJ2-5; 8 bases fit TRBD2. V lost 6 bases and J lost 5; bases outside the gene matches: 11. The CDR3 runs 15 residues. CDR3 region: CASRSTSGGGETQYF. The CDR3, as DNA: TGTGCCAGCAGGTCAACTAGCGGAGGCGGGGAGACCCAGTACTTC.

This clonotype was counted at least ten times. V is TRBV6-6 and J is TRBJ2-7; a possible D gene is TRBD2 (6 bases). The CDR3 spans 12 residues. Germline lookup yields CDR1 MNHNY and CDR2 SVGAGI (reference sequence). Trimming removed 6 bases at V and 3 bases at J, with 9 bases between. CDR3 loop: CASREGNYEQYF. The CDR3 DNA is TGTGCCAGCAGGGAGGGGAACTACGAGCAGTACTTC.

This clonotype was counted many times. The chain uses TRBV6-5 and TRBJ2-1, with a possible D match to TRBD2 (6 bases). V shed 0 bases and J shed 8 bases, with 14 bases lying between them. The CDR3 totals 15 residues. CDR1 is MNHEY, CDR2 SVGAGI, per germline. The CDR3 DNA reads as TGTGCCAGCAGTTACTCCCGGGACTCTGGGGATGAGCAGTTCTTC. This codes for CASSYSRDSGDEQFF.

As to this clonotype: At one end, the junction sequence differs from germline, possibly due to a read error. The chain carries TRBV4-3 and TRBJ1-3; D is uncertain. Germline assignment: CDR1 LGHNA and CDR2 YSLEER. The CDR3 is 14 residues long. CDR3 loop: CASRSGSSGNTMYF. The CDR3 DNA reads TGCGCCAGCAGATCCGGCAGCTCTGGAAACACCATGTATTTT.

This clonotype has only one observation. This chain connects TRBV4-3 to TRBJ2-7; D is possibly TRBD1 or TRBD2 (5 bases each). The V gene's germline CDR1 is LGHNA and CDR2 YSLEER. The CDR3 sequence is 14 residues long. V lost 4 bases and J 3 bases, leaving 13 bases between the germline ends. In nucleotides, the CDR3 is TGCGCCAGCAGCCCCGGGACGGACTTCTACGAGCAGTACTTC. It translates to CASSPGTDFYEQYF.

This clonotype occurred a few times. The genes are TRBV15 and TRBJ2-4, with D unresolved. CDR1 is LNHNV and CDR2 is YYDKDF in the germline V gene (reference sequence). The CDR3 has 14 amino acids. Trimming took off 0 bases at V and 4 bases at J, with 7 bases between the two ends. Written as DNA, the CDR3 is TGTGCCACCAGCAGAGATCTCCGAAAAAACATTCAGTACTTC. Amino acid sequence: CATSRDLRKNIQYF.

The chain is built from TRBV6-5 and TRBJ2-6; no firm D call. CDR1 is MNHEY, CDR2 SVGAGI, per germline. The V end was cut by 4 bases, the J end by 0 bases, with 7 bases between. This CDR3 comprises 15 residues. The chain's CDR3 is CASSLAHSGANVLTF. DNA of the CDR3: TGTGCCAGCAGTTTAGCCCACTCTGGGGCCAACGTCCTGACTTTC.

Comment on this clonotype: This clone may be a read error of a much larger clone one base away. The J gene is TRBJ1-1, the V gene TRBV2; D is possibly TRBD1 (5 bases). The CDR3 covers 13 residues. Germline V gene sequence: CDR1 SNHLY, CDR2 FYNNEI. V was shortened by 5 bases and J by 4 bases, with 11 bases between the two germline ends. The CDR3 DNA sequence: TGTGCCAGCAGTACCAGACAGAGCACTGAAGCTTTCTTT. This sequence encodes CASSTRQSTEAFF.

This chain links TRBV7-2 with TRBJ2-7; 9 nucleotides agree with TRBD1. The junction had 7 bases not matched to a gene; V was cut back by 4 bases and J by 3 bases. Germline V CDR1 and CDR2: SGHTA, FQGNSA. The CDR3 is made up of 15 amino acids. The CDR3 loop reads CASSYKGDRDYEQYF. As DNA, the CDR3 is TGTGCCAGCAGCTATAAGGGGGACAGGGACTACGAGCAGTACTTC. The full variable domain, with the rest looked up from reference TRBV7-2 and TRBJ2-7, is GAGVSQSPSNKVTEKGKDVELRCDPISGHTALYWYRQSLGQGLEFLIYFQGNSAPDKSGLPSDRFSAERTGGSVSTLTIQRTQQEDSAVYLCASSYKGDRDYEQYFGPGTRLTVT.